This entry lists 2 T cell receptor beta chains sequenced from one sample in a study of regulatory T cells in long-lasting Graves disease. The TCR beta library used iRepertoire HTBI primers with Arm-PCR amplification of CDR3. One entry per CDR3 protein, called by TCRdb with MiXCR from the multiplex PCR reads. The sample yields about 560,000 distinct CDR3 sequences, roughly 15% seen once. Stated time point: newly diagnosed GD, antithyroid drugs for less than 3 months. PBMCs were the source of the RNA used for TCR sequencing. These sequences were also reported in another study, on T cells in Graves' hyperthyroidism and ophthalmopathy.

This sample comprised peripheral blood mononuclear cells (PBMCs), obtained at new diagnosis, from a patient treated with antithyroid drugs. The receptors stem from a young man with Graves disease.

J is TRBJ1-5 and V is TRBV6-1, with 7 bases that match TRBD1. Germline V gene sequence: CDR1 MNHNS, CDR2 SASEGT. Trimming removed 2 bases from V and 0 bases from J; junction bases left unmatched: 7. This CDR3 is built from 17 residues. This CDR3 is CASSERGQSYSNQPQHF. In DNA form, the CDR3 reads TGTGCCAGCAGTGAAAGGGGGCAGAGTTATAGCAATCAGCCCCAGCATTTT.

This clonotype was counted many times. The chain couples TRBV28 to TRBJ2-3; a possible D gene is TRBD2 (6 bases). Germline values: CDR1 MDHEN, CDR2 SYDVKM. V lost 7 bases, J lost 3 bases, and 11 bases lay in between. The CDR3 has 13 amino acids. The chain's CDR3 is CASTPGGTDTQYF. The CDR3 DNA is TGTGCCAGCACCCCCGGGGGAACAGATACGCAGTATTTT.